Listed below are T cell receptor beta chains from one sample, sequenced in a study of cytomegalovirus exposure and HLA in healthy donors. Using immunoSEQ multiplex PCR, the repertoire was profiled, and TCRdb retains in-frame clones only, with some absent. The sample carries about 140,000 clones, 80% recorded once. The specimen was PBMCs. These receptors were obtained from a female donor in good health and CMV-seronegative. The CDR3 runs from the conserved cysteine through the conserved F or W. A D gene is named only where the DNA matches it firmly. Where a row states a size, it is once, few, many or the class of an expanded clone; other rows omit it.

d_call: NA
clone_size: NA
cdr3_length: 15
v_call: TRBV30
j_call: TRBJ1-4
cdr3_nt: TGTGCCTGGACCAGAAAACAGGTTAATAATGAAAAACTGTTTTTT
cdr3_aa: CAWTRKQVNNEKLFF

d_call: NA
clone_size: few
cdr3_length: 16
v_call: TRBV13
j_call: TRBJ2-1
cdr3_nt: TGTGCCAGCAGCCCGACCCGGGACAAATCCTACAATGAGCAGTTCTTC
cdr3_aa: CASSPTRDKSYNEQFF

d_call: TRBD1
clone_size: NA
cdr3_length: 15
v_call: TRBV6-5
j_call: TRBJ1-1
cdr3_nt: TGTGCCAGCAGTCGGACAGGGGGATGGAACACTGAAGCTTTCTTT
cdr3_aa: CASSRTGGWNTEAFF

d_call: NA
clone_size: NA
cdr3_length: 15
v_call: TRBV5-1
j_call: TRBJ1-1
cdr3_nt: TGCGCCAGCAGCTTGGACGGCCCAGGTAGCACTGAAGCTTTCTTT
cdr3_aa: CASSLDGPGSTEAFF

d_call: NA
clone_size: NA
cdr3_length: 14
v_call: TRBV27
j_call: TRBJ2-5
cdr3_nt: TGTGCCAGCAGTTTCAGGGCCACATATGAGACCCAGTACTTC
cdr3_aa: CASSFRATYETQYF

d_call: NA
clone_size: NA
cdr3_length: 13
v_call: TRBV5-1
j_call: TRBJ1-5
cdr3_nt: TGCGCCAGCAGCTTGGCCAGCGATCAGCCCCAGCATTTT
cdr3_aa: CASSLASDQPQHF

d_call: TRBD1
clone_size: NA
cdr3_length: 15
v_call: TRBV27
j_call: TRBJ1-5
cdr3_nt: TGTGCCAGCAGGTCCGGGACAGGGGGAAATCAGCCCCAGCATTTT
cdr3_aa: CASRSGTGGNQPQHF

d_call: TRBD1
clone_size: NA
cdr3_length: 13
v_call: TRBV19
j_call: TRBJ1-1
cdr3_nt: TGTGCCAGTAGTACCAGAGACAGGGTTGAAGCTTTCTTT
cdr3_aa: CASSTRDRVEAFF

d_call: NA
clone_size: NA
cdr3_length: 13
v_call: TRBV6-5
j_call: TRBJ2-7
cdr3_nt: TGTGCCAGCACCATGGGGAGCTCCTACGAGCAGTACTTC
cdr3_aa: CASTMGSSYEQYF

d_call: TRBD1
clone_size: NA
cdr3_length: 12
v_call: TRBV30
j_call: TRBJ1-1
cdr3_nt: TGTGCCTGGGCGGGGACAGGCACTGAAGCTTTCTTT
cdr3_aa: CAWAGTGTEAFF

d_call: TRBD2
clone_size: few
cdr3_length: 15
v_call: TRBV2
j_call: TRBJ2-1
cdr3_nt: TGTGCCAGCAGGCTGGGACTAGCGGGAGGAAATGAGCAGTTCTTC
cdr3_aa: CASRLGLAGGNEQFF

d_call: TRBD2
clone_size: NA
cdr3_length: 15
v_call: TRBV7-6
j_call: TRBJ2-2
cdr3_nt: TGTGCCAGCAGCTTAGGGACTAGCGGCACCGGGGAGCTGTTTTTT
cdr3_aa: CASSLGTSGTGELFF

d_call: TRBD2
clone_size: NA
cdr3_length: 16
v_call: TRBV9
j_call: TRBJ2-7
cdr3_nt: TGTGCCAGCAGCGTAGCCGGGACTAGCGACTCCTACGAGCAGTACTTC
cdr3_aa: CASSVAGTSDSYEQYF

d_call: NA
clone_size: few
cdr3_length: 14
v_call: TRBV27
j_call: TRBJ1-1
cdr3_nt: TGTGCCAGCAGCCTATACTCAGGGGACACTGAAGCTTTCTTT
cdr3_aa: CASSLYSGDTEAFF

d_call: NA
clone_size: NA
cdr3_length: 14
v_call: TRBV7-9
j_call: TRBJ1-2
cdr3_nt: TGTGCCAGCAGCTTAGTCCAGGTTAACTATGGCTACACCTTC
cdr3_aa: CASSLVQVNYGYTF

d_call: TRBD2
clone_size: few
cdr3_length: 16
v_call: TRBV7-9
j_call: TRBJ2-7
cdr3_nt: TGTGCCAGCAGCCTGCCGAGGGCTAGCGGGAGAGGCGAGCAGTACTTC
cdr3_aa: CASSLPRASGRGEQYF

d_call: TRBD1
clone_size: NA
cdr3_length: 14
v_call: TRBV25-1
j_call: TRBJ1-6
cdr3_nt: TGTGCCAGCAGTGGATACAGGGGTAATTCACCCCTCCACTTT
cdr3_aa: CASSGYRGNSPLHF

d_call: NA
clone_size: NA
cdr3_length: 12
v_call: TRBV7-9
j_call: TRBJ1-2
cdr3_nt: TGTGCCAGCAGCTTAGAAGAGTATGGCTACACCTTC
cdr3_aa: CASSLEEYGYTF

d_call: NA
clone_size: NA
cdr3_length: 12
v_call: TRBV7-9
j_call: TRBJ2-1
cdr3_nt: TGTGCCAGCTCGGAGGGAACCTATGAGCAGTTCTTC
cdr3_aa: CASSEGTYEQFF

d_call: TRBD2
clone_size: NA
cdr3_length: 15
v_call: TRBV6-1
j_call: TRBJ2-3
cdr3_nt: TGTGCCAGCAGTGAAGAGGCGGGGGGCACAGATACGCAGTATTTT
cdr3_aa: CASSEEAGGTDTQYF

d_call: NA
clone_size: NA
cdr3_length: 14
v_call: TRBV28
j_call: TRBJ1-1
cdr3_nt: TGTGCCAGCAGCTCGGGGGGCCCGAACACTGAAGCTTTCTTT
cdr3_aa: CASSSGGPNTEAFF

d_call: NA
clone_size: NA
cdr3_length: 12
v_call: TRBV6-5
j_call: TRBJ1-2
cdr3_nt: TGTGCCAGCAGCCCGACAGGCTATGGCTACACCTTC
cdr3_aa: CASSPTGYGYTF

d_call: NA
clone_size: few
cdr3_length: 14
v_call: TRBV27
j_call: TRBJ2-7
cdr3_nt: TGTGCCAGCAGAATAGGAGGAGTGAGCTACGAGCAGTACTTC
cdr3_aa: CASRIGGVSYEQYF

d_call: NA
clone_size: NA
cdr3_length: 14
v_call: TRBV5-1
j_call: TRBJ2-7
cdr3_nt: TGCGCCAGCAGCTTGGCTCTGGCGGGGAGCGGGCAGTACTTC
cdr3_aa: CASSLALAGSGQYF

d_call: TRBD2
clone_size: NA
cdr3_length: 12
v_call: TRBV29-1
j_call: TRBJ2-1
cdr3_nt: TGCAGCGTGGGACTAGCGGGCTTGGAGCAGTTCTTC
cdr3_aa: CSVGLAGLEQFF

d_call: TRBD2
clone_size: NA
cdr3_length: 15
v_call: TRBV4-1
j_call: TRBJ2-7
cdr3_nt: TGCGCCAGCAGCCAAACGAGCGGGAGCTCCTACGAGCAGTACTTC
cdr3_aa: CASSQTSGSSYEQYF

d_call: TRBD1
clone_size: NA
cdr3_length: 14
v_call: TRBV6-5
j_call: TRBJ1-5
cdr3_nt: TGTGCCAGCAGTCCGACAGGGGGTTATCAGCCCCAGCATTTT
cdr3_aa: CASSPTGGYQPQHF

d_call: NA
clone_size: NA
cdr3_length: 14
v_call: TRBV13
j_call: TRBJ2-7
cdr3_nt: TGTGCCAGCAGCTTAAGGAGCTCGCCCTACGAGCAGTACTTC
cdr3_aa: CASSLRSSPYEQYF

d_call: NA
clone_size: NA
cdr3_length: 16
v_call: TRBV27
j_call: TRBJ2-3
cdr3_nt: TGTGCCAGCAGTTTACTGAGGACAACTAGCACAGATACGCAGTATTTT
cdr3_aa: CASSLLRTTSTDTQYF